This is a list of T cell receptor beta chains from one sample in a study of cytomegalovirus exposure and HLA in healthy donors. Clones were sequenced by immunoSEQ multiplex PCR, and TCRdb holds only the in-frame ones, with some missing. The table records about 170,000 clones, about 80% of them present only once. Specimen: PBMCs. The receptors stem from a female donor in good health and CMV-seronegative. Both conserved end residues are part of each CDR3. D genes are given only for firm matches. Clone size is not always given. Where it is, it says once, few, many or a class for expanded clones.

CDR3 protein: CASSLAGAQETQYF
CDR3 DNA: TGCGCCAGCAGCTTGGCTGGGGCCCAAGAGACCCAGTACTTC
clone size: .
D gene: .
V gene: TRBV5-1
J gene: TRBJ2-5

CDR3 protein: CVRSFTVCRGGNTGELFF
CDR3 DNA: TGTGTCAGAAGCTTCACCGTGTGCCGGGGGGGGAACACCGGGGAGCTGTTTTTT
clone size: few
D gene: .
V gene: TRBV7-5
J gene: TRBJ2-2

CDR3 protein: CASSFVAAGDTQYF
CDR3 DNA: TGTGCCAGCAGCTTCGTGGCTGCTGGAGATACGCAGTATTTT
clone size: .
D gene: .
V gene: TRBV5-4
J gene: TRBJ2-3

CDR3 protein: CASSDKRGATEAFF
CDR3 DNA: TGTGCCAGCAGCGATAAACGGGGGGCAACTGAAGCTTTCTTT
clone size: .
D gene: .
V gene: TRBV11-1
J gene: TRBJ1-1

CDR3 protein: CASSESGTYNEQFF
CDR3 DNA: TGTGCCAGCAGTGAAAGCGGTACCTACAATGAGCAGTTCTTC
clone size: .
D gene: .
V gene: TRBV6-1
J gene: TRBJ2-1

CDR3 protein: CASSGGLAGGPETQYF
CDR3 DNA: TGCGCCAGCAGTGGAGGACTAGCGGGGGGGCCGGAGACCCAGTACTTC
clone size: .
D gene: TRBD2
V gene: TRBV10-1
J gene: TRBJ2-5

CDR3 protein: CASSTGGNGANVLTF
CDR3 DNA: TGTGCCAGCAGCACAGGGGGCAATGGGGCCAACGTCCTGACTTTC
clone size: .
D gene: .
V gene: TRBV21-1
J gene: TRBJ2-6

CDR3 protein: CADKTSGGQETQYF
CDR3 DNA: TGCGCCGACAAGACTAGCGGGGGCCAAGAGACCCAGTACTTC
clone size: .
D gene: TRBD2
V gene: TRBV10-1
J gene: TRBJ2-5

CDR3 protein: CASSATGGANNSPLHF
CDR3 DNA: TGTGCCAGCAGCGCAACAGGGGGCGCCAATAATTCACCCCTCCACTTT
clone size: .
D gene: TRBD1
V gene: TRBV2
J gene: TRBJ1-6

CDR3 protein: CASSTWDRFRGYTF
CDR3 DNA: TGTGCCAGTAGTACCTGGGACAGGTTCCGAGGCTACACCTTC
clone size: .
D gene: TRBD1
V gene: TRBV19
J gene: TRBJ1-2

CDR3 protein: CASSPLGTGGAGNTIYF
CDR3 DNA: TGTGCCAGCTCACCACTCGGGACAGGGGGCGCTGGAAACACCATATATTTT
clone size: .
D gene: TRBD1
V gene: TRBV18
J gene: TRBJ1-3

CDR3 protein: CASSPTAMNEKLFF
CDR3 DNA: TGTGCCAGCAGCCCGACAGCCATGAATGAAAAACTGTTTTTT
clone size: few
D gene: .
V gene: TRBV6-6
J gene: TRBJ1-4

CDR3 protein: CASSLGSGGKYF
CDR3 DNA: TGTGCCAGCAGCTTAGGGTCGGGAGGGAAGTACTTC
clone size: few
D gene: TRBD2
V gene: TRBV7-7
J gene: TRBJ2-7

CDR3 protein: CAWTSGFNYGYTF
CDR3 DNA: TGTGCCTGGACCTCAGGGTTTAACTATGGCTACACCTTC
clone size: .
D gene: .
V gene: TRBV30
J gene: TRBJ1-2

CDR3 protein: CASSVLAGGNEQFF
CDR3 DNA: TGTGCCAGCAGTGTACTAGCGGGGGGCAATGAGCAGTTCTTC
clone size: once
D gene: TRBD2
V gene: TRBV27
J gene: TRBJ2-1

CDR3 protein: CASSWDKNEQFF
CDR3 DNA: TGTGCCAGCAGCTGGGACAAAAATGAGCAGTTCTTC
clone size: .
D gene: .
V gene: TRBV5-4
J gene: TRBJ2-1

CDR3 protein: CAWSPGLAGGVGFF
CDR3 DNA: TGTGCCTGGAGTCCGGGACTAGCGGGAGGGGTGGGGTTCTTC
clone size: .
D gene: TRBD2
V gene: TRBV30
J gene: TRBJ2-1

CDR3 protein: CASSLQGNYGYTF
CDR3 DNA: TGTGCCAGCAGTCTACAGGGGAACTATGGCTACACCTTC
clone size: .
D gene: TRBD1
V gene: TRBV6-5
J gene: TRBJ1-2

CDR3 protein: CASSLLRTGAKYTEAFF
CDR3 DNA: TGCGCCAGCAGCCTCCTCCGGACGGGAGCTAAGTACACTGAAGCTTTCTTT
clone size: .
D gene: .
V gene: TRBV5-1
J gene: TRBJ1-1

CDR3 protein: CASSLIGGAYNEQFF
CDR3 DNA: TGTGCCAGCAGCTTAATCGGGGGGGCGTACAATGAGCAGTTCTTC
clone size: .
D gene: TRBD2
V gene: TRBV13
J gene: TRBJ2-1

CDR3 protein: CASSPEGAPNYGYTF
CDR3 DNA: TGTGCCAGCAGCCCCGAGGGGGCCCCGAACTATGGCTACACCTTC
clone size: .
D gene: TRBD1
V gene: TRBV7-3
J gene: TRBJ1-2

CDR3 protein: CASSFRQILNTIYF
CDR3 DNA: TGTGCCAGCAGCTTCCGACAGATATTAAACACCATATATTTT
clone size: .
D gene: .
V gene: TRBV5-8
J gene: TRBJ1-3

CDR3 protein: CASSSSQSTDTQYF
CDR3 DNA: TGTGCCAGCAGCTCCTCACAGAGCACAGATACGCAGTATTTT
clone size: .
D gene: .
V gene: TRBV5-6
J gene: TRBJ2-3

CDR3 protein: CATSGGRTIRAGELFF
CDR3 DNA: TGTGCCACCAGCGGAGGGCGGACTATACGCGCCGGGGAGCTGTTTTTT
clone size: .
D gene: .
V gene: TRBV15
J gene: TRBJ2-2